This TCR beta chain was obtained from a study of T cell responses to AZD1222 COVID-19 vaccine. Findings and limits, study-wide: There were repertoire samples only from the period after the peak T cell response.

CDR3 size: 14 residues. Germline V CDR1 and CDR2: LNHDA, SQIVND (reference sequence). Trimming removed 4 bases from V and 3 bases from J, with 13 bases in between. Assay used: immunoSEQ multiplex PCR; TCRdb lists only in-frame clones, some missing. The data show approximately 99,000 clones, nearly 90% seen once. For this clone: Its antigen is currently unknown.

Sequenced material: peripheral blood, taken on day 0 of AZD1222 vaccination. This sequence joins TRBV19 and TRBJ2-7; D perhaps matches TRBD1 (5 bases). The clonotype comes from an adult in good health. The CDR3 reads CASSTDTGRYEQYF. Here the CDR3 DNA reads TGTGCCAGTAGTACGGACACCGGCCGCTACGAGCAGTACTTC.